One and the same sample provided the 28 T cell receptor beta chains below, sequenced in a study of T cell changes during pregnancy in multiple sclerosis. Libraries were prepared by immunoSEQ multiplex PCR; TCRdb keeps only in-frame clonotypes and omits some of them. This table has about 44,000 clones, roughly 92% appearing once. The material sequenced was peripheral blood. The origin of the receptors is a female donor with multiple sclerosis, enrolled in a pregnancy study.

The chain carries TRBV6-1 and TRBJ2-3, with D uncertain. Germline CDR1 is MNHNS and CDR2 is SASEGT. The germline V and J ends were trimmed by 4 bases and 6 bases, with 11 bases remaining between them. The CDR3 runs 13 residues. The DNA of the CDR3 is TGTGCCAGCAGTGCGCAGGAATCCGATACGCAGTATTTT. Protein product: CASSAQESDTQYF.

This clone was picked up a small number of times. This CDR3 reads CASHERGQGVVEQYF. CDR3 coding DNA: TGTGCCAGCCACGAGAGGGGACAGGGAGTTGTCGAGCAGTACTTC. This chain uses TRBV6-1 with TRBJ2-7; TRBD1 matches 9 bases. Germline CDR1 is MNHNS and CDR2 is SASEGT. The CDR3 has 15 amino acids. Trimming at V came to 8 bases and at J to 6 bases, leaving 14 bases not matched to a gene.

J is TRBJ2-5 and V is TRBV7-2, with TRBD2 identical over 7 bases. Germline V gene data show CDR1 as SGHTA and CDR2 as FQGNSA. The CDR3 extends over 14 amino acids. V dropped 1 base and J dropped 5; count of bases not matched to a gene: 4. CDR3 amino acids: CASSLVAGAETQYF. CDR3 sequence (DNA): TGTGCCAGCAGCTTAGTCGCGGGAGCGGAGACCCAGTACTTC.

The V gene is TRBV5-6, the J gene TRBJ2-7; 8 bases fit TRBD1. Trimming cost V 6 bases and J 2 bases; bases outside gene matches: 10. Germline V gene sequence: CDR1 SGHDT, CDR2 YYEEEE. This CDR3 has 15 amino acids. The CDR3 bases are TGTGCCAGCACCCTAATGGACAGGGATGCCTACGAGCAGTACTTC. Amino acids: CASTLMDRDAYEQYF.

The chain employs TRBV28 and TRBJ1-2, with TRBD1 matching over 7 bases. The V gene's germline CDR1 is MDHEN and CDR2 SYDVKM. The CDR3 has 16 residues. J was trimmed by 4 bases and V by 2 bases; bases with no gene match: 10. CDR3 in amino acids: CASSLGSGGGVYGYTF. For the CDR3, the DNA is TGTGCCAGCAGTTTAGGTTCAGGGGGTGGGGTCTATGGCTACACCTTC.

V gene TRBV30 combines with J gene TRBJ1-3; the D is unclear. Per germline, CDR1 GTSNPN and CDR2 SVGIG (reference sequence). The ends were cut back, 2 bases at V and 1 base at J, with 0 bases in the middle. This CDR3 region has 11 residues. CDR3 DNA sequence: TGTGCCTGGAGTTCTGGAAACACCATATATTTT. It is translated as CAWSSGNTIYF.

The chain carries TRBV5-1 and TRBJ2-5, with unresolved D. The CDR3 sequence is 13 residues long. Germline V gene data show CDR1 as SGHRS and CDR2 as YFSETQ. V gave up 7 bases and J gave up 3 bases, with 13 bases separating them. CDR3 protein: CASQLQTKETQYF. The CDR3 DNA sequence: TGCGCCAGCCAACTTCAGACAAAAGAGACCCAGTACTTC.

The rearrangement links TRBV6-4 to TRBJ2-3; possible D gene TRBD2, 7 bases. Trimming took off 0 bases at V and 6 bases at J, with 13 bases between the two ends. Germline CDR1 is MRHNA and CDR2 is SNTAGT. There are 15 residues in the CDR3. The DNA for the CDR3 is TGTGCCAGCAGTGACTCGGCGGGGGCGGGTGATACGCAGTATTTT. Its protein product is CASSDSAGAGDTQYF.

This clone appeared a single time. The genes are TRBV2 and TRBJ1-4, with TRBD1 matching over 7 bases. The CDR3 consists of 14 residues. Losses at the gene ends were 5 bases for V and 4 bases for J; bases not matched to a gene: 4. Germline assignment: CDR1 SNHLY and CDR2 FYNNEI. DNA for the CDR3: TGTGCCAGCAGTTCCGGGACAGTTAATGAAAAACTGTTTTTT. Encoded protein: CASSSGTVNEKLFF. Complete variable domain (other parts from reference TRBV2 and TRBJ1-4): EPEVTQTPSHQVTQMGQEVILRCVPISNHLYFYWYRQILGQKVEFLVSFYNNEISEKSEIFDDQFSVERPDGSNFTLKIRSTKLEDSAMYFCASSSGTVNEKLFFGSGTQLSVL.

V gene TRBV15 combines with J gene TRBJ2-3, with 16 bases identical to TRBD2. CDR1 and CDR2 from the germline V gene are LNHNV and YYDKDF (reference sequence). The CDR3 is 18 amino acids. Trimming removed 8 bases from V and 6 bases from J; junction bases left unmatched: 14. CDR3 in amino acids: CATAPGTSGRGSSDTQYF. DNA for the CDR3: TGTGCCACCGCCCCCGGGACTAGCGGGAGGGGGAGTTCGGATACGCAGTATTTT.

The rearrangement uses TRBV19 and TRBJ2-7, with 14 bases fitting TRBD2. V gave up 6 bases and J gave up 3 bases; unmatched junction bases: 7. From germline, CDR1 is LNHDA and CDR2 SQIVND (reference sequence). CDR3 length equals 16 residues. The CDR3 region has the DNA TGTGCCAGTAGCCCCGGACTAGCGGGAGGTGTCTACGAGCAGTACTTC. Its protein is CASSPGLAGGVYEQYF.

This clone has a handful of counts. The chain uses TRBV4-2 and TRBJ2-6; D call uncertain. The CDR3 has 16 amino acids. V was shortened by 0 bases and J by 0 bases, with 6 bases between the two germline ends. Germline V gene data show CDR1 as LGHNA and CDR2 as YNFKEQ. The CDR3 DNA is TGTGCCAGCAGCCAAGATAGGGACTCTGGGGCCAACGTCCTGACTTTC. Encoded protein: CASSQDRDSGANVLTF.

The chain combines TRBV18 with TRBJ2-1, with TRBD1 identical over 10 bases. The CDR3 loop spans 15 amino acids. In germline, CDR1 is KGHSH, CDR2 LQKENI. J was trimmed by 3 bases and V by 5 bases; bases with no gene match: 4. The CDR3 DNA sequence: TGTGCCAGCTCAGCCGGGACAGGGGACTACAATGAGCAGTTCTTC. Its protein is CASSAGTGDYNEQFF.

The V gene is TRBV28, the J gene TRBJ2-2, with D perhaps matching TRBD2 (5 bases). Per the germline V gene, CDR1 is MDHEN and CDR2 is SYDVKM. The CDR3 runs 13 residues. V was cut by 5 bases and J by 5 bases, with 9 bases left in between. The CDR3, as DNA: TGTGCCAGCAGTCAACGGGGTACCGGGGAGCTGTTTTTT. This translates into CASSQRGTGELFF.

The genes are TRBV5-1 and TRBJ2-3; D remains ambiguous. The germline CDR1 and CDR2 sequences are SGHRS and YFSETQ. The CDR3 is 12 residues long. Trimming took 5 bases from V and 14 from J, leaving 18 bases between them. The CDR3 coding sequence is TGCGCCAGCAGTTCGCGGCCGGGTAACTGGTATTTT. Encoded protein: CASSSRPGNWYF.

The rearrangement uses TRBV5-5 and TRBJ1-1, with a tentative D call TRBD1 (6 bases). V gave up 2 bases and J gave up 7 bases, with 15 bases separating them. Germline V gene sequence: CDR1 SGHKS, CDR2 YYEKEE (reference sequence). This CDR3 is 14 amino acids long. CDR3 residues: CASSFLQGGLEAFF. Here the CDR3 DNA reads TGTGCCAGCAGCTTCCTACAGGGAGGCCTTGAAGCTTTCTTT.

V gene TRBV11-1 combines with J gene TRBJ1-1; no clear D. The CDR3 consists of 14 residues. Trimming shortened V by 6 bases and J by 2 bases, and 13 bases separated the two germline ends. In germline, CDR1 is SGHAT, CDR2 FQDESV (reference sequence). For the CDR3, the DNA is TGTGCCAGCAGGGGTGTTACAAGCAACACTGAAGCTTTCTTT. This gives the protein CASRGVTSNTEAFF.

V is TRBV7-9 and J is TRBJ1-5; TRBD1 is a possible D gene (5 bases). Trimming shortened V by 3 bases and J by 3 bases, and 9 bases separated the two germline ends. Germline V gives CDR1 SEHNR, CDR2 FQNEAQ (reference sequence). The CDR3 sequence is 14 residues long. The CDR3: CASSFDSFNQPQHF. Written as DNA, the CDR3 is TGTGCCAGCAGCTTCGACAGCTTCAATCAGCCCCAGCATTTT.

The rearrangement links TRBV6-5 to TRBJ1-3, with D possibly TRBD1 on 5 matching bases. The CDR3 totals 15 residues. CDR1 and CDR2 (germline): MNHEY, SVGAGI. V gave up 0 bases and J gave up 3 bases, with 9 bases separating them. The DNA of the CDR3 is TGTGCCAGCAGTTACTCAGGGGCAGGTGGAAACACCATATATTTT. This encodes CASSYSGAGGNTIYF.

The chain uses TRBV18 and TRBJ1-5; the D gene is possibly TRBD1 (5 bases). The CDR3 spans 13 residues. The V and J ends lost 3 bases and 5 bases respectively, with 8 bases between them. Germline CDR1 reads KGHSH; CDR2 reads LQKENI. The CDR3 region has the DNA TGTGCCAGCTCACCCGACAGTTATCAGCCCCAGCATTTT. Translation: CASSPDSYQPQHF.

The chain has TRBV6-1 and TRBJ2-7, with D perhaps given as TRBD1 or TRBD2 (5 bases each). V shed 6 bases and J shed 4 bases, with 16 bases lying between them. The CDR3 spans 14 residues. In germline, CDR1 is MNHNS, CDR2 SASEGT. The CDR3 DNA sequence: TGTGCCAGCAGAGGGACGGAACGCTTTTACGAGCAGTACTTC. It specifies CASRGTERFYEQYF.

V is TRBV10-3 and J is TRBJ2-1, with D uncertain. CDR1 and CDR2 from the germline V gene are ENHRY and SYGVKD. The ends were cut back, 0 bases at V and 4 bases at J, with 13 bases in the middle. The CDR3 is made up of 16 amino acids. The DNA for the CDR3 is TGTGCCATCAGTGAGTCTGATGGTTACCTTTACAATGAGCAGTTCTTC. This translates into CAISESDGYLYNEQFF.

The V and J genes are TRBV12-1 and TRBJ2-1; the table's D call of TRBD2 was not tested on the DNA. TRBV12-1 is noted as a pseudogene. CDR3 length: 15 residues. The CDR3 protein is CASSFVCLELNEQFF. As DNA, the CDR3 is TGTGCCAGCAGCTTTGTCTGTCTAGAGCTGAATGAGCAGTTCTTC.

This clone appeared once. The chain joins TRBV10-1 to TRBJ1-2, with D possibly matching TRBD1 (5 bases). The germline V and J ends were trimmed by 6 bases and 4 bases, with 15 bases remaining between them. Germline values: CDR1 WNHNN, CDR2 SYGVQD (reference sequence). The CDR3 sequence is 14 residues long. CDR3 in DNA: TGCGCCAGCAGCCCGGGACGGACCCTCTATGGCTACACCTTC. Residues: CASSPGRTLYGYTF.

The J gene is TRBJ2-5, the V gene TRBV13; 12 bases are a match to TRBD1. Germline V gene sequence: CDR1 PRHDT, CDR2 FYEKMQ (reference sequence). The length of the CDR3 is 17 residues. J was trimmed by 5 bases and V by 7 bases; bases with no gene match: 14. The CDR3 is CASTERGTGGEWETQYF. CDR3 bases: TGTGCCAGCACCGAAAGGGGGACAGGGGGCGAGTGGGAGACCCAGTACTTC.

The V gene is TRBV6-6, the J gene TRBJ1-2, with a tentative D call TRBD1 (6 bases). The germline V gene encodes CDR1 MNHNY and CDR2 SVGAGI (reference sequence). Trimming cost V 0 bases and J 7 bases, with 15 bases left between them. The CDR3 totals 15 residues. This CDR3 reads CASSYSGTPKGGYTF. The CDR3 nucleotides read TGTGCCAGCAGTTACTCCGGGACACCGAAGGGTGGCTACACCTTC.

The rearrangement joins TRBV6-5 to TRBJ2-7, with 7 bases fitting TRBD1. In germline, CDR1 is MNHEY, CDR2 SVGAGI. The CDR3 consists of 14 residues. V lost 8 bases and J lost 3; bases outside the gene matches: 10. CDR3 sequence: CASSGYRGSYEQYF. CDR3 DNA: TGTGCCAGCTCTGGGTACAGGGGTAGCTACGAGCAGTACTTC.

This clone was observed once. In DNA form, the CDR3 reads TGTGCCAGCAGCTTGGCACCGAAGAACACTGAAGCTTTCTTT. Translated: CASSLAPKNTEAFF. The V call is TRBV5-6, the J call TRBJ1-1; no definite D call. Germline CDR1 is SGHDT and CDR2 is YYEEEE. Trimming pared 0 bases from V and 1 base from J, leaving 7 bases between. This CDR3 has 14 residues.